The rows below give T cell receptor beta chains drawn from one sample of a study of cytomegalovirus exposure and HLA in healthy donors. Generated by immunoSEQ multiplex PCR, the TCRdb table keeps only in-frame clones and is missing some. The sample yields 100,000 to 150,000 clones, 80% to 85% seen once. Specimen: PBMCs. These receptors all come from a man aged 18 to 30 in good health and CMV-seronegative. Both conserved end residues are part of each CDR3. A D gene is named only where the DNA matches it firmly. A row's size may be missing; if present it is once, few, many or a size class.

TRBD1 | TRBJ2-1 | - | TRBV9 | CASSNRDRVYNEQFF | TGTGCCAGCAGCAACCGGGACAGGGTGTACAATGAGCAGTTCTTC
- | TRBJ2-6 | once | TRBV2 | CASSGGVRSGANVLTF | TGTGCCAGCAGTGGGGGCGTACGTTCTGGGGCCAACGTCCTGACTTTC
TRBD1 | TRBJ1-2 | few | TRBV30 | CAWRDRQGANYGYTF | TGTGCCTGGAGAGATCGACAGGGCGCTAACTATGGCTACACCTTC
- | TRBJ1-1 | - | TRBV5-1 | CASSLGGLRNTEAFF | TGCGCCAGCAGCTTGGGGGGACTTCGGAACACTGAAGCTTTCTTT
TRBD1 | TRBJ1-1 | - | TRBV9 | CASSLPTGATEAFF | TGTGCCAGCAGCCTACCGACAGGGGCTACTGAAGCTTTCTTT
TRBD1 | TRBJ2-7 | few | TRBV5-6 | CASRFSQGSEQYF | TGTGCCAGCAGGTTTTCACAGGGGAGTGAGCAGTACTTC
- | TRBJ1-2 | - | TRBV4-2 | CASSQTLQGGGGYTF | TGTGCCAGCAGCCAGACACTCCAAGGGGGTGGTGGCTACACCTTC
TRBD1 | TRBJ2-7 | - | TRBV5-1 | CASRFLQGAYEQYF | TGCGCCAGCAGGTTTTTACAGGGGGCCTACGAGCAGTACTTC
- | TRBJ2-7 | - | TRBV4-3 | CASSQGAGAFLSYEQYF | TGCGCCAGCAGCCAAGGGGCAGGGGCTTTCTTGTCCTACGAGCAGTACTTC
- | TRBJ2-7 | few | TRBV6-1 | CASSSTKSYEQYF | TGTGCCAGCAGTAGTACAAAAAGCTACGAGCAGTACTTC
- | TRBJ2-2 | - | TRBV4-1 | CASSQDRTNTGELFF | TGCGCCAGCAGCCAAGATCGCACAAACACCGGGGAGCTGTTTTTT
- | TRBJ1-4 | - | TRBV4-1 | CASSQDPAGAVGLFF | TGCGCCAGCAGCCAAGATCCGGCGGGGGCGGTCGGACTGTTTTTT
TRBD1 | TRBJ1-2 | - | TRBV30 | CAYLDRAYGYTF | TGTGCCTACCTTGACAGGGCTTATGGCTACACCTTC
- | TRBJ1-6 | - | TRBV19 | CASSLGTSNSPLHF | TGTGCCAGTAGCCTTGGGACATCCAATTCACCCCTCCACTTT
TRBD2 | TRBJ2-3 | - | TRBV5-1 | CASSAGGPDTQYF | TGCGCCAGCAGCGCGGGGGGCCCAGATACGCAGTATTTT
TRBD2 | TRBJ2-7 | - | TRBV19 | CASSRDNAGGWQYF | TGTGCCAGTAGTAGGGACAACGCGGGGGGTTGGCAGTACTTC
- | TRBJ1-5 | - | TRBV30 | CAWSDERGQPQHF | TGTGCCTGGAGTGACGAACGGGGACAGCCCCAGCATTTT
- | TRBJ2-7 | - | TRBV5-4 | CASSLEGSRGEQYF | TGTGCCAGCAGCTTGGAGGGGTCTAGAGGCGAGCAGTACTTC
TRBD1 | TRBJ2-7 | - | TRBV7-6 | CASSLSRTGGEQYF | TGTGCCAGCAGCTTATCCCGGACAGGGGGCGAGCAGTACTTC
TRBD1 | TRBJ1-2 | - | TRBV6-4 | CASSLRQGDGYTF | TGTGCCAGCAGTCTTAGACAGGGAGATGGCTACACCTTC
- | TRBJ2-1 | few | TRBV6-6 | CASSQGGNEQFF | TGTGCCAGCAGCCAAGGGGGTAATGAGCAGTTCTTC
TRBD2 | TRBJ2-1 | - | TRBV7-9 | CASSNIAGALSEQFF | TGTGCCAGCAGCAATATAGCGGGGGCTCTCAGTGAGCAGTTCTTC
- | TRBJ1-6 | - | TRBV30 | CAWRRGSYNSPLHF | TGTGCCTGGAGGCGGGGATCCTATAATTCACCCCTCCACTTT
TRBD1 | TRBJ1-2 | - | TRBV30 | CAWNPGGHYGYTF | TGTGCCTGGAACCCAGGGGGCCACTATGGCTACACCTTC
- | TRBJ2-6 | - | TRBV6-1 | CASSELIYSGANVLTF | TGTGCCAGCAGTGAATTGATCTACTCTGGGGCCAACGTCCTGACTTTC
- | TRBJ2-7 | - | TRBV10-3 | CAISQTDFYEQYF | TGTGCCATCAGTCAGACAGATTTCTACGAGCAGTACTTC
- | TRBJ1-1 | - | TRBV28 | CASSLSPTEAFF | TGTGCCAGCAGTTTATCTCCCACTGAAGCTTTCTTT
- | TRBJ2-4 | - | TRBV28 | CASSFMGGSAKNIQYF | TGTGCCAGCAGTTTCATGGGAGGTTCAGCCAAAAACATTCAGTACTTC
- | TRBJ1-5 | - | TRBV28 | CASSPKGHYSNQPQHF | TGTGCCAGCAGCCCCAAGGGACACTATAGCAATCAGCCCCAGCATTTT
- | TRBJ1-2 | - | TRBV10-3 | CAINPGDGYTF | TGTGCCATCAACCCGGGGGACGGCTACACCTTC
- | TRBJ1-1 | - | TRBV9 | CASSVGGSTEAFF | TGTGCCAGCAGCGTAGGGGGCTCGACTGAAGCTTTCTTT
- | TRBJ1-1 | - | TRBV7-2 | CASSLGGLAEAFF | TGTGCCAGCAGCTTAGGGGGACTGGCTGAAGCTTTCTTT
TRBD1 | TRBJ1-2 | - | TRBV7-9 | CASSLQTGQGYGYTF | TGTGCCAGCAGCTTACAGACAGGGCAGGGCTATGGCTACACCTTC
- | TRBJ1-2 | once | TRBV28 | CASGQGYGYTF | TGTGCCAGTGGCCAGGGCTATGGCTACACCTTC
TRBD1 | TRBJ2-3 | - | TRBV5-1 | CASSLMTGGTDTQYF | TGCGCCAGCAGCCTAATGACAGGGGGCACAGATACGCAGTATTTT
- | TRBJ1-1 | - | TRBV2 | CATSRSGDTEAFF | TGTGCCACCTCCAGGTCGGGGGACACTGAAGCTTTCTTT
- | TRBJ2-4 | - | TRBV20-1 | CSAYSGDIQYF | TGCAGTGCCTACTCGGGGGACATTCAGTACTTC
TRBD1 | TRBJ1-2 | - | TRBV6-5 | CASSYWGTGATFGYTF | TGTGCCAGCAGTTACTGGGGGACAGGCGCAACTTTCGGCTACACCTTC
- | TRBJ1-1 | - | TRBV7-9 | CASSYTGDTEAFF | TGTGCCAGCAGCTATACAGGCGACACTGAAGCTTTCTTT
TRBD1 | TRBJ1-2 | - | TRBV29-1 | CSVGLPGGGGGYGYTF | TGCAGCGTTGGTTTGCCAGGGGGCGGGGGGGGCTATGGCTACACCTTC
- | TRBJ2-5 | - | TRBV4-2 | CASSPRVVGGQQETQYF | TGTGCCAGCAGCCCCCGCGTTGTAGGGGGACAACAAGAGACCCAGTACTTC
- | TRBJ1-1 | - | TRBV10-2 | CASSESPGGEKAFF | TGCGCCAGCAGTGAGTCGCCCGGAGGGGAGAAAGCTTTCTTT
- | TRBJ1-1 | - | TRBV9 | CASSVDLGRGLRPEAFF | TGTGCCAGCAGCGTAGACCTCGGGCGGGGATTAAGGCCAGAAGCTTTCTTT
TRBD1 | TRBJ1-6 | - | TRBV7-2 | CASSLGFLDRGVNSPLHF | TGTGCCAGCAGCTTAGGATTCTTGGACAGGGGAGTTAATTCACCCCTCCACTTT
TRBD2 | TRBJ2-2 | few | TRBV4-1 | CASSQGLAGTGELFF | TGCGCCAGCAGCCAAGGACTAGCGGGGACCGGGGAGCTGTTTTTT
- | TRBJ1-5 | - | TRBV7-2 | CASSSQGRIIQPQHF | TGTGCCAGCAGCTCCCAGGGGCGCATAATTCAGCCCCAGCATTTT
- | TRBJ1-1 | - | TRBV7-9 | CASSLGERSEAFF | TGTGCCAGCAGCTTAGGGGAGCGATCTGAAGCTTTCTTT
- | TRBJ1-1 | - | TRBV19 | CASSIVMAGRDTMNTEAFF | TGTGCCAGTAGTATTGTAATGGCGGGGAGGGACACCATGAACACTGAAGCTTTCTTT